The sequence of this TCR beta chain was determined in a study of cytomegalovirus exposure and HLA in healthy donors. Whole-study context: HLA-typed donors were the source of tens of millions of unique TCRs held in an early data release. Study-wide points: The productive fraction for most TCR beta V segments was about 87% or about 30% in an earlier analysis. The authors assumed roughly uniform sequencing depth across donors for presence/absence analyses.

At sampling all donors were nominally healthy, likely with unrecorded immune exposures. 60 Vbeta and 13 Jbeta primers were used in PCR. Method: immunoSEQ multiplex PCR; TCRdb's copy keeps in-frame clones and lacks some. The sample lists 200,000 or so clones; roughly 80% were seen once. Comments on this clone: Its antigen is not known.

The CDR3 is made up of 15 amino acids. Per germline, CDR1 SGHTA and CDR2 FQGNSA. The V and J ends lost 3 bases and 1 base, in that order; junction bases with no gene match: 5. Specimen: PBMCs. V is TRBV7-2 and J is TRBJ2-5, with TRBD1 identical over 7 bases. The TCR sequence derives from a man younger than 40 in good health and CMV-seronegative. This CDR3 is CASSLGAGGQETQYF. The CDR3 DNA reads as TGTGCCAGCAGCTTGGGGGCAGGGGGCCAAGAGACCCAGTACTTC.